This T cell receptor beta chain was identified in a study of Graves' ophthalmopathy and Graves' hyperthyroidism. Many counts were recorded for this clonotype. As yet, its antigen is unknown. Certain patients, namely those with other autoimmune diseases, uncontrolled infections, pregnancy or lactation, were excluded. Amplified material comprised TCR beta CDR3 regions derived from RNA transcripts. Following a first-round RT-PCR that used HTBI primers, a second-round multiplex PCR was carried out. Using its own MiXCR run on the multiplex PCR reads, TCRdb lists one record per CDR3 protein. The repertoire holds 1 million to 1.3 million distinct CDR3 sequences, with about two fifths as singletons. V was pared by 6 bases and J by 0 bases, with 3 bases of the junction left unmatched. The CDR3 loop spans 14 amino acids. Study findings and constraints: Most expanded thyroid clonotypes above 0.001 frequency also appeared in blood.

This sequence was found in an adult man with Graves' hyperthyroidism. Input material: peripheral blood or thyroid tissue (not recorded which). The J gene is TRBJ2-5, the V gene TRBV12-3 or TRBV12-4, with TRBD2 matching over 8 bases. The CDR3 region is CASRGGGNQETQYF. As DNA, the CDR3 is TGTGCCAGCAGGGGCGGGGGGAACCAAGAGACCCAGTACTTC.